This TCR beta chain was recovered during a study of graft-versus-host responses after intestinal transplantation. Turning to the study itself: Every recipient underwent anti-thymocyte globulin induction, then tacrolimus and steroids for around three years.

Measured with immunoSEQ multiplex PCR; TCRdb has only the in-frame clones, and not every one. The repertoire holds about 47,000 clones, around 93% seen once, with 5% to 7% in the top ten. The input for sequencing was PBMCs, taken more than 750 days after a first intestinal transplant, on the day of a second. This clonotype originated in a human patient who received an intestinal transplant, so some T cells may come from the graft donor.

CDR3 sequence (DNA): TGTGCCTGGAGTCTTAGATTGAACACTGAAGCTTTCTTT. This sequence encodes CAWSLRLNTEAFF. V usage is TRBV30 and J usage is TRBJ1-1; D unresolved. From germline, CDR1 is GTSNPN and CDR2 SVGIG (reference sequence). V was trimmed by 2 bases and J by 0 bases, leaving 7 bases between them. The CDR3 length is 13 residues. Together with reference TRBV30 and TRBJ1-1, the CDR3 gives the full variable domain: SQTIHQWPATLVQPVGSPLSLECTVEGTSNPNLYWYRQAAGRGLQLLFYSVGIGQISSEVPQNLSASRPQDRQFILSSKKLLLSDSGFYLCAWSLRLNTEAFFGQGTRLTVV.